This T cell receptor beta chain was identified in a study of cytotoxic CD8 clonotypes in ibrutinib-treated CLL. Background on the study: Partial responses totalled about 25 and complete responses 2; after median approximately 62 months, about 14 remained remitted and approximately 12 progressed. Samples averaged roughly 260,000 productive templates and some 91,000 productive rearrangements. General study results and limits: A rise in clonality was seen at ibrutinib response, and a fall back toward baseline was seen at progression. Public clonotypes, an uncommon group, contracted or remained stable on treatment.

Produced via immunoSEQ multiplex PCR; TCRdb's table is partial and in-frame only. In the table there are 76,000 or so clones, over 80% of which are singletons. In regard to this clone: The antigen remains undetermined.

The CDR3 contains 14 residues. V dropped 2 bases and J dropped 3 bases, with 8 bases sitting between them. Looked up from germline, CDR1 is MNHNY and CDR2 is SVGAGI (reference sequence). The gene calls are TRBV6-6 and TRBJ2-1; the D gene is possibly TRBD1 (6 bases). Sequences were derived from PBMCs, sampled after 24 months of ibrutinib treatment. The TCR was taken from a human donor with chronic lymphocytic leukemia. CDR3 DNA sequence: TGTGCCAGCAGTTACCAGACAGGCTACAATGAGCAGTTCTTC. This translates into CASSYQTGYNEQFF.